This T cell receptor beta chain was documented in a study of cytomegalovirus exposure and HLA in healthy donors. The PCR was carried out with 60 Vbeta primers and 13 Jbeta primers. Assay: immunoSEQ multiplex PCR; the TCRdb copy retains only in-frame clones and omits some. This table lists about 90,000 clones. The study's findings and limits: Earlier analysis yielded a pattern in which most TCR beta V segments were productive about 90% or about 30% of the time. Further analysis was carried out later, and it showed several of the most significant clusters appearing linked to common viral pathogens. In a later analysis, TCR beta V- and J-gene trimming showed a link to a missense DCLRE1C variant.

The CDR3 extends over 16 amino acids. CDR1 is MNHNY, CDR2 SVGAGI, per germline (reference sequence). Trimming cost V 5 bases and J 4 bases; bases outside gene matches: 7. Donors consisted of healthy bone marrow donors. Comment on this clone: Its antigen is not known.

The chain carries TRBV6-6 and TRBJ2-1, with 11 bases lining up with TRBD2. The receptor was isolated from a woman aged 25 to 45 in good health and CMV-seronegative. Sequenced: PBMCs. CDR3 loop: CASSRAGTSGYNEQFF. For the CDR3, the DNA is TGTGCCAGCAGTCGCGCCGGGACTAGCGGTTACAATGAGCAGTTCTTC.